The subject of this entry is one T cell receptor (beta chain). This sample was included in a study of PD-1 blockade in classical Hodgkin lymphoma. Each and every patient relapsed after autologous stem cell transplantation, and patients got differing brentuximab vedotin exposure. Complete response, partial response or progressive disease were the best responses. V gave up 6 bases and J gave up 6 bases; unmatched junction bases: 6. This CDR3 comprises 13 residues. Germline values: CDR1 MDHEN, CDR2 SYDVKM. Some clones are missing from TCRdb's copy, which holds only in-frame ones; the method was immunoSEQ multiplex PCR. The data show 20,000 to 30,000 clones, with more than 75% seen just once and 6.5% to 8% held by the top ten.

The sequenced sample was peripheral blood mononuclear cells (PBMCs), obtained at baseline. The chain has TRBV28 and TRBJ1-2; 8 bases are shared with TRBD1. This TCR was recovered from a human donor with classical Hodgkin lymphoma. CDR3 in amino acids: CASRRDRLDGYTF. The DNA of the CDR3 is TGTGCCAGCAGAAGGGACAGGTTAGATGGCTACACCTTC.